The next 11 T cell receptor beta chains were all read from a single sample in a study of blood T cell repertoires in COVID-19. Assay used: immunoSEQ multiplex PCR; TCRdb lists only in-frame clones, some missing. This sample yields some 200,000 clones, of which about four fifths are seen a single time; about 2.3% belongs to the top ten. Sequencing was carried out using peripheral blood. The receptors shown here come from a woman aged 60-70 years with acute or convalescent COVID-19.

The V and J genes are TRBV2 and TRBJ1-2; no clear D gene. With 4 bases removed from V and 4 bases from J, the gap between germline ends came to 13 bases. The CDR3 runs to 14 residues. Germline-derived CDR1 and CDR2 are SNHLY and FYNNEI. The CDR3 DNA sequence: TGTGCCAGCAGTGTGCTCCGGGATAGCTATGGCTACACCTTC. Protein sequence: CASSVLRDSYGYTF.

The chain has TRBV29-1 and TRBJ1-2, with D tentatively TRBD1 (5 bases). Germline-derived CDR1 and CDR2 are SQVTM and ANQGSEA. Trimming removed 5 bases at V and 8 bases at J, with 12 bases between. The CDR3 contains 11 residues. CDR3 region: CSVSDRKGYTF. CDR3 DNA: TGCAGCGTTTCCGACAGAAAAGGCTACACCTTC.

The chain uses TRBV5-4 and TRBJ1-2, with TRBD1 matching 7 bases. Losses at the gene ends were 0 bases for V and 4 bases for J; bases not matched to a gene: 6. The CDR3 length is 15 residues. Germline CDR1 and CDR2: SGHNT and YYREEE (reference sequence). The CDR3 DNA is TGTGCCAGCAGCTTGGAACGTCCAGGGGGCTATGGCTACACCTTC. Protein: CASSLERPGGYGYTF.

The CDR3 DNA is TGCGCCAGGCGAAAGCCTGGGACAGCCCGTCGGAATCAGCCCCAGCATTTT. Residues: CARRKPGTARRNQPQHF. The chain uses TRBV10-1 and TRBJ1-5; 7 bases are a match to TRBD1. This CDR3 is built from 17 residues. Losses at the gene ends were 9 bases for V and 4 bases for J; bases not matched to a gene: 18. Germline V gene lookup returns CDR1 WNHNN and CDR2 SYGVQD (reference sequence).

The rearrangement uses TRBV5-4 and TRBJ2-6; the D is unclear. The CDR3 contains 14 residues. The V gene's germline CDR1 is SGHNT and CDR2 YYREEE (reference sequence). Trimming removed 7 bases from V and 0 bases from J, with 8 bases in between. CDR3 residues: CASAVASGANVLTF. The CDR3 DNA is TGTGCCAGCGCGGTAGCCTCTGGGGCCAACGTCCTGACTTTC.

This sequence joins TRBV6-1 and TRBJ1-4; D call uncertain. The V gene's germline CDR1 is MNHNS and CDR2 SASEGT. The germline V and J ends were trimmed by 2 bases and 12 bases, with 10 bases remaining between them. This CDR3 is 12 amino acids long. The CDR3 here is CASSESIIELFF. As DNA, the CDR3 is TGTGCCAGCAGTGAATCTATTATCGAACTGTTTTTT.

The chain links TRBV5-6 to TRBJ1-5; D unclear. Trimming took 0 bases from V and 5 from J, leaving 6 bases between them. Germline CDR1 reads SGHDT; CDR2 reads YYEEEE. The CDR3 has 13 residues. CDR3 nucleotide sequence: TGTGCCAGCAGCTTGGGGCAGTATCAGCCCCAGCATTTT. This sequence encodes CASSLGQYQPQHF.

CDR3: CASSLDLRGALNYGYTF. In DNA, the CDR3 is TGCGCCAGCAGCTTGGACCTACGGGGGGCCCTTAACTATGGCTACACCTTC. This chain links TRBV5-1 with TRBJ1-2; D perhaps matches TRBD1 (6 bases). The CDR3 is made up of 17 amino acids. V was cut by 0 bases and J by 1 base, with 16 bases left in between. Germline-derived CDR1 and CDR2 are SGHRS and YFSETQ. The full variable domain, in which reference TRBV5-1 and TRBJ1-2 provide the parts outside the CDR3, is KAGVTQTPRYLIKTRGQQVTLSCSPISGHRSVSWYQQTPGQGLQFLFEYFSETQRNKGNFPGRFSGRQFSNSRSEMNVSTLELGDSALYLCASSLDLRGALNYGYTFGSGTRLTVV.

This chain joins TRBV6-1 and TRBJ2-1, with 9 positions matching TRBD2. This CDR3 has 16 amino acids. Germline values: CDR1 MNHNS, CDR2 SASEGT. Trimming took 1 base from V and 4 from J; bases not matched to a gene: 5. DNA for the CDR3: TGTGCCAGCAGTGAAGAAGCGGGGGGCCTTTACAATGAGCAGTTCTTC. This gives the protein CASSEEAGGLYNEQFF.

CDR3: CASRSGQGAYGYTF. Here the CDR3 DNA reads TGTGCCAGCAGATCAGGACAGGGGGCTTATGGCTACACCTTC. The rearrangement uses TRBV9 and TRBJ1-2; 11 bases are a match to TRBD1. J gave up 5 bases and V 5 bases, and 5 bases lay outside the gene matches. The CDR3 contains 14 residues. Germline V gene lookup returns CDR1 SGDLS and CDR2 YYNGEE.

The rearrangement links TRBV2 to TRBJ1-5, with D possibly TRBD1 on 5 matching bases. This CDR3 is built from 14 residues. The V and J ends lost 5 bases and 10 bases respectively, with 18 bases between them. The germline V gene has CDR1 SNHLY and CDR2 FYNNEI. The CDR3, as DNA: TGTGCCAGCAGTACCCAAGGGGCGGGGAACCCCCAGCATTTT. This sequence encodes CASSTQGAGNPQHF.